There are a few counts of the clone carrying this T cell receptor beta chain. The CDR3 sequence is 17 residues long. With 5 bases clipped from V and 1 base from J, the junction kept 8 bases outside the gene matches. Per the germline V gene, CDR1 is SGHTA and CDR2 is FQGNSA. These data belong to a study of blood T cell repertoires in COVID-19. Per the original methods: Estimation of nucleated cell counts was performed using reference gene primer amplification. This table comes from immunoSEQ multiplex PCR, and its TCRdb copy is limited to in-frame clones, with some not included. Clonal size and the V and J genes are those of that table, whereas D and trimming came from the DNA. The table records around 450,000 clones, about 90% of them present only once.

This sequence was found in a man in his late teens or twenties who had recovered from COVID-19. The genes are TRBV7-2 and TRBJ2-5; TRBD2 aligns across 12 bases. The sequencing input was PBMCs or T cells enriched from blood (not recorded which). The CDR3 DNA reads TGTGCCAGCAGCCCAGAACTAGCGGGAGGAAGCCAAGAGACCCAGTACTTC. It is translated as CASSPELAGGSQETQYF.